The 18 T cell receptor beta chains reported below all come from one sample, sequenced in a study of cytomegalovirus exposure and HLA in healthy donors. With 60 Vbeta and 13 Jbeta primers, the PCR was carried out. Only in-frame clones appear in the TCRdb table, and some are missing; sequencing was by immunoSEQ multiplex PCR. The table lists 100,000 to 150,000 clones, 70% to 85% of them singletons. The material sequenced was PBMCs. The receptors shown here come from a woman aged 40 to 55 in good health and CMV-seropositive.

J is TRBJ1-1 and V is TRBV5-1; tentatively, D is TRBD1 (5 bases). Germline V gives CDR1 SGHRS, CDR2 YFSETQ. The CDR3 consists of 15 residues. V was cut by 4 bases and J by 0 bases, with 13 bases left in between. The CDR3 sequence: CASSPGHGLNTEAFF. In DNA form, the CDR3 reads TGCGCCAGCAGCCCCGGACACGGGTTGAACACTGAAGCTTTCTTT.

This chain connects TRBV9 to TRBJ2-7, with D possibly being TRBD2 (6 bases). Germline CDR1 and CDR2: SGDLS and YYNGEE. The length of the CDR3 is 14 residues. V lost 6 bases and J 0 bases, leaving 13 bases between the germline ends. The CDR3 region has the DNA TGTGCCAGCACCCCCCGGGGGTCCTCCTACGAGCAGTACTTC. It codes for CASTPRGSSYEQYF.

The CDR3 sequence: CASSDPSEKTGELFF. The CDR3 DNA sequence: TGCGCCAGCAGTGACCCTAGCGAAAAGACCGGGGAGCTGTTTTTT. This sequence joins TRBV10-1 and TRBJ2-2, with TRBD2 as a possible D gene (6 bases). Germline V gene sequence: CDR1 WNHNN, CDR2 SYGVQD (reference sequence). The CDR3 spans 15 residues. Trimming cost V 3 bases and J 5 bases, with 13 bases left between them.

The chain links TRBV7-3 to TRBJ2-1; 9 positions agree with TRBD2. The CDR3 is 16 amino acids. In germline, CDR1 is SGHTA, CDR2 FQGTGA. Germline trimming cut 4 bases from V and 8 bases from J; bases unmatched to any gene: 12. CDR3: CASSSRAGGPGYEQFF. CDR3 coding DNA: TGTGCCAGCAGCTCACGGGCGGGAGGGCCGGGCTATGAGCAGTTCTTC.

In its sample, this clone was seen a few times. CDR3 sequence reads: CASSSIAGTSGQETQYF. CDR3 sequence (DNA): TGTGCCAGCAGTTCGATAGCCGGGACTAGCGGCCAAGAGACCCAGTACTTC. This chain joins TRBV5-6 and TRBJ2-5; the match to TRBD2 covers 11 bases. Looked up from germline, CDR1 is SGHDT and CDR2 is YYEEEE. Unmatched junction bases numbered 10, after V lost 5 bases and J lost 1 base. This CDR3 is 17 amino acids long.

This clone has only one observation. V and J are TRBV7-9 and TRBJ2-3; possibly TRBD2 for D (5 bases). Germline CDR1 reads SEHNR; CDR2 reads FQNEAQ (reference sequence). There are 12 residues in the CDR3. Deletions cut 5 bases from V and 3 bases from J, with 6 bases between. The CDR3 sequence: CASSGETDTQYF. For the CDR3, the DNA is TGTGCCAGCAGCGGGGAGACAGATACGCAGTATTTT.

CDR3 residues: CASSLAGVAIEQFF. CDR3 bases: TGTGCCAGCAGCTTAGCGGGAGTTGCTATTGAGCAGTTCTTC. The rearrangement links TRBV7-9 to TRBJ2-1; D is possibly TRBD2 (5 bases). The CDR3 spans 14 residues. V shed 0 bases and J shed 9 bases, with 12 bases lying between them. Per the germline V gene, CDR1 is SEHNR and CDR2 is FQNEAQ (reference sequence).

This sequence joins TRBV2 and TRBJ1-1, with 10 bases matching TRBD1. The V gene's germline CDR1 is SNHLY and CDR2 FYNNEI. The CDR3 runs 11 residues. V lost 8 bases, J lost 11 bases, and 5 bases stayed unmatched. As DNA, the CDR3 is TGTGCCAGCGGGGACAGGGGTCGGGCTTTCTTT. Encoded protein: CASGDRGRAFF.

The chain employs TRBV5-1 and TRBJ1-2, with 9 bases aligning to TRBD1. Trimming cost V 1 base and J 2 bases; bases outside gene matches: 9. The CDR3 totals 17 residues. Per germline, CDR1 SGHRS and CDR2 YFSETQ. The CDR3 nucleotides read TGCGCCAGCAGCTTGAATTCCGGGACAGGGACCAACTATGGCTACACCTTC. This encodes CASSLNSGTGTNYGYTF.

This clone was observed a few times. This sequence joins TRBV29-1 and TRBJ1-2; perhaps TRBD1 as D (5 bases). Between the trimmed V and J ends, which lost 4 bases and 8 bases, there was a span of 20 bases. Germline V gene data show CDR1 as SQVTM and CDR2 as ANQGSEA. This CDR3 contains 14 residues. This CDR3 reads CSVAGGAGGDGYTF. CDR3 DNA sequence: TGCAGCGTTGCCGGAGGGGCAGGAGGAGACGGCTACACCTTC.

The chain couples TRBV5-4 to TRBJ1-3, with TRBD1 matching 8 bases. CDR1 SGHNT and CDR2 YYREEE come from the germline V gene (reference sequence). After removal of 4 bases from V and 0 bases from J, the junction contained 3 bases not matched to a gene. The CDR3 covers 15 residues. CDR3 bases: TGTGCCAGCAGCCAGACAGGGGACTCTGGAAACACCATATATTTT. Translation gives CASSQTGDSGNTIYF.

The chain couples TRBV5-4 to TRBJ2-3; TRBD2 agrees at 10 bases. In germline, CDR1 is SGHNT, CDR2 YYREEE (reference sequence). CDR3 size: 16 residues. Germline trimming cut 2 bases from V and 2 bases from J; bases unmatched to any gene: 5. CDR3 bases: TGTGCCAGCAGCTTAAAACTAGCGGGGTTCACAGATACGCAGTATTTT. It translates to CASSLKLAGFTDTQYF.

V and J are TRBV7-5 and TRBJ2-3; TRBD2 reflects the table's D call only, with no check against the DNA. TRBV7-5 is listed as a pseudogene. The CDR3 loop spans 16 amino acids. The CDR3 region is CVRRKTPGLRGDTQYF. CDR3 bases: TGTGTCAGAAGGAAGACCCCGGGACTCCGAGGGGATACGCAGTATTTT.

This clone showed up just a few times. DNA of the CDR3: TGTGCCAGCTCACCAACTAGCATGAATGAGCAGTTCTTC. The encoded protein is CASSPTSMNEQFF. V and J are TRBV18 and TRBJ2-1; D perhaps matches TRBD2 (6 bases). This CDR3 region has 13 residues. Germline CDR1 is KGHSH and CDR2 is LQKENI. Trimming shortened V by 2 bases and J by 7 bases, and 9 bases separated the two germline ends.

The gene calls are TRBV5-4 and TRBJ1-3, with D tentatively TRBD1 (6 bases). Germline CDR1 and CDR2: SGHNT and YYREEE (reference sequence). V dropped 1 base and J dropped 3 bases, with 8 bases sitting between them. The CDR3 runs 14 residues. CDR3 DNA: TGTGCCAGCAGCTTGTACAGGGATGGAAACACCATATATTTT. Protein product: CASSLYRDGNTIYF.

The rearrangement links TRBV4-1 to TRBJ2-5, with TRBD1 matching over 12 bases. Germline-derived CDR1 and CDR2 are MGHRA and YSYEKL. The CDR3 extends over 16 amino acids. The V and J ends lost 3 bases and 4 bases, in that order; junction bases with no gene match: 6. The CDR3 DNA is TGCGCCAGCAGCCAGGGGGACAGGGGGCGCGGAGAGACCCAGTACTTC. Protein product: CASSQGDRGRGETQYF.

The J gene is TRBJ1-2, the V gene TRBV28, with D possibly TRBD1 on 5 matching bases. V was shortened by 6 bases and J by 4 bases, with 15 bases between the two germline ends. Germline assignment: CDR1 MDHEN and CDR2 SYDVKM. The CDR3 runs 14 residues. In DNA, the CDR3 is TGTGCCAGCAGGATGAGGTCAGGGATCTATGGCTACACCTTC. Protein sequence: CASRMRSGIYGYTF.

The J gene is TRBJ1-1, the V gene TRBV7-8, with D possibly being TRBD1 (6 bases). CDR1 and CDR2 from the germline V gene are SGHVS and FQNEAQ. The CDR3 is made up of 18 amino acids. Trimming took 3 bases from V and 0 from J, leaving 20 bases between them. The CDR3, as DNA: TGTGCCAGCAGCTTTTATCCTCGGCGGGGGGGCATGAACACTGAAGCTTTCTTT. Translating it yields CASSFYPRRGGMNTEAFF.